One and the same sample provided the 8 T cell receptor beta chains below, sequenced in a study of shared clonotypes between healthy human individuals. The table came from immunoSEQ multiplex PCR; TCRdb's copy has only in-frame clones and leaves some out. The sample yields hundreds of thousands of clones, 90% to 96% seen once. The sequencing sample was made of naive CD4+ T cells sorted from blood. This sample's subset: CD45RA+ positively selected. Source of these receptors: a woman aged 25 to 39 in good health.

This clone has just one count. This chain connects TRBV13 to TRBJ2-7; 7 positions match TRBD1. Looked up from germline, CDR1 is PRHDT and CDR2 is FYEKMQ (reference sequence). CDR3 length: 15 amino acids. The J segment lost 3 bases and the V segment lost 2 bases, leaving 7 bases of the junction unmatched. DNA for the CDR3: TGTGCCAGCAGCTTATTAGGGACAGCGCACTACGAGCAGTACTTC. Residues: CASSLLGTAHYEQYF.

The gene calls are TRBV28 and TRBJ1-5, with TRBD1 as a possible D gene (5 bases). Germline V lookup: CDR1 MDHEN, CDR2 SYDVKM. Trimming pared 5 bases from V and 4 bases from J, leaving 9 bases between. CDR3 length: 13 amino acids. Written as DNA, the CDR3 is TGTGCCAGCAGTCGACAGAATAATCAGCCCCAGCATTTT. This sequence encodes CASSRQNNQPQHF.

This chain joins TRBV28 and TRBJ2-2; TRBD2 matches at 11 bases. The CDR3 runs to 15 residues. CDR1 and CDR2 (germline): MDHEN, SYDVKM. V shed 3 bases and J 6 bases; nucleotides not matched to a gene: 3. The CDR3 loop is CASSFSGRVAGELFF. DNA for the CDR3: TGTGCCAGCAGTTTTAGCGGGAGGGTCGCCGGGGAGCTGTTTTTT.

The chain employs TRBV27 and TRBJ2-7, with TRBD2 identical over 9 bases. Germline CDR1 is MNHEY and CDR2 is SMNVEV (reference sequence). The CDR3 runs 17 residues. Trimming cost V 5 bases and J 0 bases; bases outside gene matches: 11. CDR3 in amino acids: CASSQTRISGSSYEQYF. The DNA for the CDR3 is TGTGCCAGCAGTCAAACCCGTATTAGCGGGAGCTCCTACGAGCAGTACTTC.

This chain joins TRBV11-2 and TRBJ1-5; D gene unclear. The germline V gene encodes CDR1 SGHAT and CDR2 FQNNGV. The CDR3 has 15 amino acids. Trimming cost V 0 bases and J 4 bases, with 10 bases left between them. CDR3 coding DNA: TGTGCCAGCAGCTTAGATTCTTCGGGGAATCAGCCCCAGCATTTT. This codes for CASSLDSSGNQPQHF.

V gene TRBV5-1 combines with J gene TRBJ2-1; D unresolved. CDR1 and CDR2 from the germline V gene are SGHRS and YFSETQ. The CDR3 is 13 amino acids. The V gene lost 4 bases and the J gene lost 7 bases, with 12 bases spanning the gap. CDR3 DNA: TGCGCCAGCAGCCTTCCCTTGCGGAATGAGCAGTTCTTC. Translated: CASSLPLRNEQFF.

As DNA, the CDR3 is TGCGCCAGCAGCCTCCAGACTAGCGGGTACGAGCAGTACTTC. Translation: CASSLQTSGYEQYF. V is TRBV5-1 and J is TRBJ2-7, with 10 bases aligning to TRBD2. The CDR3 has 14 amino acids. V gave up 4 bases and J gave up 4 bases; unmatched junction bases: 5. Germline CDR1 SGHRS, CDR2 YFSETQ.

The chain couples TRBV5-1 to TRBJ2-7, with a weak D call TRBD1 (6 bases). Trimming removed 2 bases from V and 3 bases from J, with 15 bases in between. There are 15 residues in the CDR3. Germline V gene data show CDR1 as SGHRS and CDR2 as YFSETQ. CDR3 nucleotides: TGCGCCAGCAGCTTCCAGGGGCCACCTGACTACGAGCAGTACTTC. Translation gives CASSFQGPPDYEQYF.